The present TCR beta chain was sequenced within a study of T cell responses to AZD1222 COVID-19 vaccine. Overall study findings and caveats: Repertoires were obtained only post-peak T cell response. Among the donors, most were white British and more were female, and clonal diversity was possibly underestimated. Spike regions recognized by vaccine-associated CD4 TCRs spanned the protein, led by 160-218 and 743-854. Unmutated variant regions reportedly attract nearly half of all spike-specific TCRs.

Produced via immunoSEQ multiplex PCR; TCRdb's table is partial and in-frame only. The sample lists some 120,000 clones; 80% to 85% were seen once. Germline values: CDR1 SGHRS, CDR2 YFSETQ. The length of the CDR3 is 13 residues. Trimming left V 4 bases short and J 8 bases short, with 13 bases between. Of note for this clone: Antigen specificity is unknown.

The TCR sequence derives from an adult in good health. The input for sequencing was peripheral blood, taken on day 0 of AZD1222 vaccination. V is TRBV5-1 and J is TRBJ1-5, with D perhaps TRBD1 (5 bases). The CDR3 loop reads CASSPTIGEPQHF. As DNA, the CDR3 is TGCGCCAGCAGCCCTACCATAGGGGAGCCCCAGCATTTT.